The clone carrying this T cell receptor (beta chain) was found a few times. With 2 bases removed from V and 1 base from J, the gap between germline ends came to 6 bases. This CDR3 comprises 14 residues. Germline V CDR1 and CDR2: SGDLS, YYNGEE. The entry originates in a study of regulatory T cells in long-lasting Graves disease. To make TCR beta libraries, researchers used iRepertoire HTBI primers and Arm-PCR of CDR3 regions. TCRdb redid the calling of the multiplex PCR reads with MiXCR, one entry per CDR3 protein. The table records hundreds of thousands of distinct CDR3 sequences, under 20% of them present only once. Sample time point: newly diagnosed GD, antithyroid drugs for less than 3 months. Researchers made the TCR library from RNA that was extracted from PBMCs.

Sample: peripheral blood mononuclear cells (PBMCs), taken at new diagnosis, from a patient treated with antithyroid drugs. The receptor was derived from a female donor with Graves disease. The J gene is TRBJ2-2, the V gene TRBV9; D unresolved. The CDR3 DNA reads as TGTGCCAGCAGCGTTTCTGGGAACACCGGGGAGCTGTTTTTT. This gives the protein CASSVSGNTGELFF.